The next 24 T cell receptor beta chains were all read from a single sample in a study of T cells after yellow fever vaccination. MiXCR was run by TCRdb on the 5' RACE reads, yielding one entry per CDR3 protein. The sample has about 73,000 distinct CDR3 sequences; roughly 7.7% are singletons. The sequenced sample was CD8+ T cells sorted from PBMCs, obtained on the day of the yellow fever booster vaccination. The receptors shown here come from a man aged 25 to 45 who received the YFV17D yellow fever vaccine.

In its sample, this clonotype was seen many times. The V call is TRBV3-1, the J call TRBJ2-7; no reliable D call. Looked up from germline, CDR1 is LGHDT and CDR2 is YNNKEL (reference sequence). The germline V and J ends were trimmed by 0 bases and 6 bases, with 15 bases remaining between them. The length of the CDR3 is 15 residues. CDR3 loop: CASSQERGIRREQYF. The CDR3 DNA reads TGTGCCAGCAGCCAAGAACGAGGTATTCGACGCGAGCAGTACTTC.

This clonotype has a handful of counts. V usage is TRBV5-5 and J usage is TRBJ2-7, with D possibly being TRBD2 (6 bases). The CDR3 sequence is 15 residues long. Germline-derived CDR1 and CDR2 are SGHKS and YYEKEE (reference sequence). V was trimmed by 3 bases and J by 4 bases, leaving 17 bases between them. Written as DNA, the CDR3 is TGTGCCAGCAGCTCCGGACTAACCGGGGCTTACGAGCAGTACTTC. Translated: CASSSGLTGAYEQYF.

The chain carries TRBV29-1 and TRBJ2-5, with TRBD1 matching 7 bases. This CDR3 is built from 13 residues. Germline V CDR1 and CDR2: SQVTM, ANQGSEA. Germline trimming cut 1 base from V and 2 bases from J; bases unmatched to any gene: 1. CDR3 DNA sequence: TGCAGCGTTGAAGCGGGACAGCAAGAGACCCAGTACTTC. It codes for CSVEAGQQETQYF. The variable domain in full, completed from reference TRBV29-1 and TRBJ2-5, reads SAVISQKPSRDICQRGTSLTIQCQVDSQVTMMFWYRQQPGQSLTLIATANQGSEATYESGFVIDKFPISRPNLTFSTLTVSNMSPEDSSIYLCSVEAGQQETQYFGPGTRLLVL.

This clonotype was counted at least ten times. The V gene is TRBV15, the J gene TRBJ2-1; no reliable D call. The CDR3 has 15 residues. The germline V and J ends were trimmed by 6 bases and 0 bases, with 12 bases remaining between them. CDR1 is LNHNV, CDR2 YYDKDF, per germline (reference sequence). Written as DNA, the CDR3 is TGTGCCACCAGGATGGGTTTCAGCTCCTACAATGAGCAGTTCTTC. Residues: CATRMGFSSYNEQFF.

This clonotype occurred many times. The chain joins TRBV10-1 to TRBJ2-5, with D unresolved. CDR1 and CDR2 (germline): WNHNN, SYGVQD (reference sequence). Trimming pared 0 bases from V and 2 bases from J, leaving 10 bases between. This CDR3 has 15 amino acids. CDR3 sequence: CASSESPDLQETQYF. In DNA form, the CDR3 reads TGCGCCAGCAGTGAGTCCCCGGACCTTCAAGAGACCCAGTACTTC.

This clonotype came up a few times. The chain is built from TRBV6-5 and TRBJ2-1, with TRBD1 as a possible D gene (6 bases). The V gene lost 5 bases and the J gene lost 8 bases, with 10 bases spanning the gap. The CDR3 is 12 amino acids. Germline values: CDR1 MNHEY, CDR2 SVGAGI. The CDR3 loop reads CASSNEGDEQFF. The CDR3 bases are TGTGCCAGCAGTAACGAGGGGGATGAGCAGTTCTTC.

This clonotype was counted only a few times. V is TRBV7-8 and J is TRBJ2-7; 14 nucleotides match TRBD2. The CDR3 loop spans 14 amino acids. J gave up 6 bases and V 6 bases, and 4 bases lay outside the gene matches. From germline, CDR1 is SGHVS and CDR2 FQNEAQ. CDR3 in DNA: TGTGCCAGCAGTTTTGGGACTAGCGGGAGCGAGCAGTACTTC. Translated, it gives CASSFGTSGSEQYF.

The rearrangement uses TRBV19 and TRBJ2-1; D uncertain. Trimming removed 3 bases from V and 7 bases from J, with 13 bases in between. Germline assignment: CDR1 LNHDA and CDR2 SQIVND (reference sequence). The CDR3 sequence is 14 residues long. The CDR3 loop is CASSIRTWMNEQFF. CDR3 nucleotides: TGTGCCAGTAGTATCAGGACGTGGATGAATGAGCAGTTCTTC.

This clonotype was counted a few times. The chain is built from TRBV9 and TRBJ2-7; a weak D match, TRBD1 (7 bases). CDR1 is SGDLS, CDR2 YYNGEE, per germline. V was clipped by 0 bases and J by 6 bases, with 16 bases between them. The CDR3 is made up of 15 amino acids. CDR3 residues: CASSVVEGRGAEQYF. The DNA of the CDR3 is TGTGCCAGCAGCGTAGTGGAAGGCAGGGGGGCCGAGCAGTACTTC.

At least ten counts were recorded for this clonotype. The rearrangement uses TRBV12-3 or TRBV12-4 and TRBJ2-7; no firm D call. The CDR3 is 15 residues long. The V end lost 7 bases, the J end lost 3 bases, and 19 bases lay between the germline ends. CDR3: CASTGPGSPIYEQYF. In DNA, the CDR3 is TGTGCCAGCACCGGACCGGGCTCACCTATCTACGAGCAGTACTTC.

This clonotype was seen at least ten times. The DNA for the CDR3 is TGTGCCAGCAGTGAGGGCCCGACGACTGAAGCTTTCTTT. Translating gives CASSEGPTTEAFF. The J gene is TRBJ1-1, the V gene TRBV12-3 or TRBV12-4; D call uncertain. V dropped 5 bases and J dropped 5 bases, with 12 bases sitting between them. This CDR3 region has 13 residues.

The gene calls are TRBV6-4 and TRBJ1-6; weak D call: TRBD1 (5 bases). Trimming stripped 5 bases from V and 7 bases from J, with 12 bases between. The CDR3 runs 14 residues. Germline V gene data show CDR1 as MRHNA and CDR2 as SNTAGT. CDR3 region: CASSLTEGNSPLHF. Written as DNA, the CDR3 is TGTGCCAGCAGTCTGACAGAGGGAAATTCACCCCTCCACTTT.

The chain combines TRBV4-2 with TRBJ2-7; D may match TRBD1 or TRBD2 (6 bases each). Germline V lookup: CDR1 LGHNA, CDR2 YNFKEQ. Trimming took 0 bases from V and 1 from J, leaving 16 bases between them. The CDR3 runs to 17 residues. As DNA, the CDR3 is TGTGCCAGCAGCCAAGATTTGGGGGGCTTAGAGTCCTACGAGCAGTACTTC. This codes for CASSQDLGGLESYEQYF.

The chain carries TRBV7-9 and TRBJ2-7; 8 bases line up with TRBD2. The ends lost 8 bases at V and 4 bases at J; junction bases unmatched: 7. Germline-derived CDR1 and CDR2 are SEHNR and FQNEAQ (reference sequence). The CDR3 is 13 amino acids. Written as DNA, the CDR3 is TGTGCCAGCTCTCCGGGAGGGGTTTACGAGCAGTACTTC. It codes for CASSPGGVYEQYF.

The V and J genes are TRBV9 and TRBJ1-3; the D is unclear. V dropped 0 bases and J dropped 0 bases, with 10 bases sitting between them. Germline CDR1 and CDR2: SGDLS and YYNGEE. The CDR3 has 16 residues. In DNA, the CDR3 is TGTGCCAGCAGCGTAGGGGGTGGTCCCTCTGGAAACACCATATATTTT. This gives the protein CASSVGGGPSGNTIYF.

This clonotype was counted only a few times. The chain recombines TRBV7-9 with TRBJ2-2; 11 nucleotides agree with TRBD1. This CDR3 has 17 amino acids. With V trimmed by 4 bases and J by 6 bases, 10 bases remained unmatched. The germline V gene encodes CDR1 SEHNR and CDR2 FQNEAQ (reference sequence). CDR3 region: CASSSTPGTGGSGELFF. The CDR3 DNA is TGTGCCAGCAGCTCCACCCCCGGGACAGGGGGTTCCGGGGAGCTGTTTTTT.

With respect to this clonotype: A single base separates this from a much larger clone, so it may be a read error. CDR3 region: CASSLRRGGYEQYF. The CDR3 DNA is TGTGCCAGCAGTTTAAGAAGGGGGGGCTACGAGCAGTACTTC. V gene TRBV27 combines with J gene TRBJ2-7; a possible D gene is TRBD2 (7 bases). V was clipped by 2 bases and J by 3 bases, with 11 bases between them. The CDR3 is 14 residues long. Germline-derived CDR1 and CDR2 are MNHEY and SMNVEV (reference sequence).

This clonotype was seen more than once but under ten times. The rearrangement joins TRBV5-3 to TRBJ2-1, with TRBD2 matching over 11 bases. TRBV5-3 is given ORF status, its function remaining uncertain. This CDR3 has 15 residues. Losses at the gene ends were 3 bases for V and 12 bases for J; bases not matched to a gene: 11. The CDR3 is CARSSETSGNSVQFF. CDR3 DNA: TGTGCCAGAAGCTCGGAGACTAGCGGGAATTCTGTGCAGTTCTTC.

The rearrangement links TRBV3-1 to TRBJ2-1, with 11 bases aligning to TRBD2. V lost 0 bases and J lost 6; bases outside the gene matches: 7. Germline CDR1 and CDR2: LGHDT and YNNKEL (reference sequence). The CDR3 length is 17 residues. CDR3 residues: CASSQDGGTSGGNEQFF. In DNA, the CDR3 is TGTGCCAGCAGCCAAGATGGCGGGACTAGCGGAGGCAATGAGCAGTTCTTC.

This chain joins TRBV6-5 and TRBJ2-1, with D maybe TRBD1 (6 bases). CDR1 and CDR2 from the germline V gene are MNHEY and SVGAGI. This CDR3 is 15 amino acids long. Deletions cut 2 bases from V and 5 bases from J, with 13 bases between. CDR3: CASSYMERGNNEQFF. The CDR3, as DNA: TGTGCCAGCAGTTACATGGAAAGGGGGAACAATGAGCAGTTCTTC.

The J gene is TRBJ2-2, the V gene TRBV9; D call uncertain. V was shortened by 4 bases and J by 6 bases, with 7 bases between the two germline ends. This CDR3 contains 12 residues. The germline gives CDR1 SGDLS, CDR2 YYNGEE. CDR3 amino acids: CASSFRAGELFF. CDR3 DNA sequence: TGTGCCAGCAGCTTCCGCGCCGGGGAGCTGTTTTTT. Variable domain in full (rest from reference TRBV9 and TRBJ2-2): DSGVTQTPKHLITATGQRVTLRCSPRSGDLSVYWYQQSLDQGLQFLIQYYNGEERAKGNILERFSAQQFPDLHSELNLSSLELGDSALYFCASSFRAGELFFGEGSRLTVL.

This chain connects TRBV25-1 to TRBJ1-1; the match to TRBD1 covers 10 bases. The germline CDR1 and CDR2 sequences are MGHDK and SYGVNS. CDR3 size: 17 residues. V lost 0 bases to trimming and J lost 8 bases; unmatched junction nucleotides: 12. CDR3 region: CASSEYFEGQGVHEAFF. Here the CDR3 DNA reads TGTGCCAGCAGTGAATATTTTGAAGGACAGGGGGTCCACGAAGCTTTCTTT.

The V and J genes are TRBV27 and TRBJ2-7; the match to TRBD1 covers 12 bases. The CDR3 has 16 amino acids. CDR1 is MNHEY and CDR2 is SMNVEV in the germline V gene (reference sequence). V shed 2 bases, J shed 6 bases, and the junction held 8 bases outside the gene matches. The CDR3 DNA reads TGTGCCAGCAGTTTACTCGGGACAGGGGGCTCGATCGAGCAGTACTTC. Protein product: CASSLLGTGGSIEQYF.

This clonotype was seen only a few times. V usage is TRBV27 and J usage is TRBJ1-1; D uncertain. The germline V gene encodes CDR1 MNHEY and CDR2 SMNVEV (reference sequence). CDR3 length: 15 residues. Trimming left V 2 bases short and J 8 bases short, with 18 bases between. The CDR3 DNA follows: TGTGCCAGCAGTTTAAATTTAGTATCGGCAGAGGAAGCTTTCTTT. Its protein is CASSLNLVSAEEAFF.